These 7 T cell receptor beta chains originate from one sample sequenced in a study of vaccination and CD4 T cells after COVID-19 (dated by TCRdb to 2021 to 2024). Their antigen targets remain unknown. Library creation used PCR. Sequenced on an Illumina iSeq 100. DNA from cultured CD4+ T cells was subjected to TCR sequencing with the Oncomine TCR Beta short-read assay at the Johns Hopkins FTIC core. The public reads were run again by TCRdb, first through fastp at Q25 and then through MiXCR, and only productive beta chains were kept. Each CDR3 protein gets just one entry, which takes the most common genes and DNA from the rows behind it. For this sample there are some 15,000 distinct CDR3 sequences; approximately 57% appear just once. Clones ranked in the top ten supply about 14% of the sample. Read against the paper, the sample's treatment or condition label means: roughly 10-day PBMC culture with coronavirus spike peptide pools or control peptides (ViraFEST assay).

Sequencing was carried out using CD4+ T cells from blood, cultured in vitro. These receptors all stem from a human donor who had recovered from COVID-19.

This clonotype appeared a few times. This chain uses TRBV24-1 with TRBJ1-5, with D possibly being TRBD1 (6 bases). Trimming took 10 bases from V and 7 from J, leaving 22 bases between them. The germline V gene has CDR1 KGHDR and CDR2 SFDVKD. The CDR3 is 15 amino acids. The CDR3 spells CATNIRGSSRQPQHF. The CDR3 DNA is TGTGCCACTAATATCAGGGGTTCCTCTCGGCAGCCCCAGCATTTT.

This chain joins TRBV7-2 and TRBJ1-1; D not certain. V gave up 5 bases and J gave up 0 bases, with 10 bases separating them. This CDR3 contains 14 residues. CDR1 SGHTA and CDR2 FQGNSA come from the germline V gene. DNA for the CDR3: TGTGCCAGCAGCACCATGGGCTTGAACACTGAAGCTTTCTTT. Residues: CASSTMGLNTEAFF.

CDR3 sequence reads: CAISESNTRGADTQYF. Here the CDR3 DNA reads TGTGCCATCAGTGAGTCGAACACGAGGGGGGCAGATACGCAGTATTTT. The V gene is TRBV10-3, the J gene TRBJ2-3; D may be TRBD1 or TRBD2 (6 bases each). V lost 0 bases and J 4 bases, leaving 14 bases between the germline ends. Germline assignment: CDR1 ENHRY and CDR2 SYGVKD. The CDR3 is 16 residues long.

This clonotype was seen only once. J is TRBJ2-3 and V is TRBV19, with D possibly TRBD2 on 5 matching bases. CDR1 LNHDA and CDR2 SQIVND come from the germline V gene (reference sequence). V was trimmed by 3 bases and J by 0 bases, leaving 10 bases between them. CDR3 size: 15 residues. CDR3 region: CASSIARTSTDTQYF. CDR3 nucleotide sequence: TGTGCCAGTAGTATCGCGCGGACTAGCACAGATACGCAGTATTTT. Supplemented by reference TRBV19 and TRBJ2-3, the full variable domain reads DGGITQSPKYLFRKEGQNVTLSCEQNLNHDAMYWYRQDPGQGLRLIYYSQIVNDFQKGDIAEGYSVSREKKESFPLTVTSAQKNPTAFYLCASSIARTSTDTQYFGPGTRLTVL.

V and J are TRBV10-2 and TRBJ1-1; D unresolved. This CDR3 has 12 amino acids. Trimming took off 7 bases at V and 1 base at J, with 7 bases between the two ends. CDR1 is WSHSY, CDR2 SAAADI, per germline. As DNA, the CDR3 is TGCGCCAGCAAGACCGGGAACACTGAAGCTTTCTTT. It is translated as CASKTGNTEAFF.

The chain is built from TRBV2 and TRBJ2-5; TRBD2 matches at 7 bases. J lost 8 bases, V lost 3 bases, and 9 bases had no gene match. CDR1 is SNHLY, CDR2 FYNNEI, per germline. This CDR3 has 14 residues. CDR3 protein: CASSEESSGVTQYF. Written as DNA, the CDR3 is TGTGCCAGCAGTGAGGAATCAAGCGGGGTAACCCAGTACTTC. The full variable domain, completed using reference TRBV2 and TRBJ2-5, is EPEVTQTPSHQVTQMGQEVILRCVPISNHLYFYWYRQILGQKVEFLVSFYNNEISEKSEIFDDQFSVERPDGSNFTLKIRSTKLEDSAMYFCASSEESSGVTQYFGPGTRLLVL.

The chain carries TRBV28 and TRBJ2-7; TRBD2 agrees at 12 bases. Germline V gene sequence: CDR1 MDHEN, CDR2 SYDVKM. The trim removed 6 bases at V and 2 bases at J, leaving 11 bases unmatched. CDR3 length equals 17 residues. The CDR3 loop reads CASSVWTLAGGPYEQYF. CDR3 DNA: TGTGCCAGCAGCGTCTGGACTCTAGCGGGAGGGCCCTACGAGCAGTACTTC.